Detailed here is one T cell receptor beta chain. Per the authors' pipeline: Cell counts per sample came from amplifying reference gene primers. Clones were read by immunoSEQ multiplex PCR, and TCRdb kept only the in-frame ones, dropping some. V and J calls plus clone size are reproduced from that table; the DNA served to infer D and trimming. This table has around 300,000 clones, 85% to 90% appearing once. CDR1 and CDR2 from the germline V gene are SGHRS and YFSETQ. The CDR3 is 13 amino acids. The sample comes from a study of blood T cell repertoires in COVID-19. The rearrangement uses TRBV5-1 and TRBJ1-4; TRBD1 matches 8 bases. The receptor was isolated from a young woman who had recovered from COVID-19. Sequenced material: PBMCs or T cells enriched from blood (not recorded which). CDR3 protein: CATGQGAGEKLFF. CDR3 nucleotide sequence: TGCGCTACTGGACAGGGAGCGGGTGAAAAACTGTTTTTT. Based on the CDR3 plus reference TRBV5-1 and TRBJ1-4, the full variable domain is KAGVTQTPRYLIKTRGQQVTLSCSPISGHRSVSWYQQTPGQGLQFLFEYFSETQRNKGNFPGRFSGRQFSNSRSEMNVSTLELGDSALYLCATGQGAGEKLFFGSGTQLSVL.